This record looks at one T cell receptor (beta chain) sequence and its context. Its antigen is undetermined. This sample stems from a study of T cell responses to AZD1222 COVID-19 vaccine. Study-level points and caveats: Donors were chiefly white British, with a greater number of females, and clonal diversity was perhaps underestimated. Unmutated regions of variants are reportedly targeted by nearly half of spike-specific TCRs.

The method was immunoSEQ multiplex PCR; TCRdb's version includes in-frame clones alone and lacks a portion of them. The sample includes roughly 110,000 clones, 90% of them seen just once. The V and J ends lost 0 bases and 5 bases, in that order; junction bases with no gene match: 3. This CDR3 region has 15 residues. Germline V gives CDR1 MNHEY, CDR2 SVGEGT. This chain links TRBV6-2 or TRBV6-3 with TRBJ2-1, with 8 bases that match TRBD2. This specimen consisted of peripheral blood, obtained 28 days after the second AZD1222 dose. The sequence came from an adult who received the AZD1222 COVID-19 vaccine. CDR3 nucleotides: TGTGCCAGCAGTTACTCGCGGGGGGCCGACAATGAGCAGTTCTTC. Its translation is CASSYSRGADNEQFF.